Listed below are T cell receptor beta chains from one sample, sequenced in a study of OX40 agonist ivuxolimab in advanced cancers. Assay: immunoSEQ multiplex PCR; the TCRdb copy retains only in-frame clones and omits some. The sample comprises tens of thousands of clones, around 93% of which are singletons, and 4% to 4.5% rests with the top ten. This specimen consisted of CD4+ or CD8+ T cells sorted from blood, obtained in a trial of the OX40 agonist ivuxolimab. All receptors derive from an adult with an advanced solid tumor such as melanoma, head and neck, liver or kidney cancer. Both conserved end residues are part of each CDR3. Each record gives: J gene, clone size, D gene, V gene, CDR3 protein, CDR3 DNA. A D gene is named only where the DNA matches it firmly. A row's size may be missing; if present it is once, few, many or a size class.

TRBJ2-3 - TRBD2 TRBV4-1 CASSQVAGGLTDTQYF TGCGCCAGCAGCCAAGTAGCGGGAGGGCTCACAGATACGCAGTATTTT
TRBJ1-6 - - TRBV9 CASRGGGTWSPLHF TGTGCCAGCAGGGGCGGGGGGACTTGGTCACCCCTCCACTTT
TRBJ2-5 - - TRBV7-7 CASSTTSGGGETQYF TGTGCTAGCAGCACCACAAGTGGGGGAGGAGAGACCCAGTACTTC
TRBJ1-6 - TRBD1 TRBV7-6 CASSFGLAGGKGSYNSPLHF TGTGCCAGCAGCTTCGGGTTGGCAGGGGGCAAGGGGTCCTATAATTCACCCCTCCACTTT
TRBJ2-1 - - TRBV19 CASSTSTSPPGRQFF TGTGCCAGTAGTACCTCAACGTCCCCCCCAGGGCGGCAGTTCTTC
TRBJ1-2 once TRBD1 TRBV5-4 CASSLSLQGASGYTF TGTGCCAGCAGCTTGAGTCTCCAGGGGGCGTCCGGCTACACCTTC
TRBJ2-2 few TRBD1 TRBV7-6 CASSWTGTYTGELFF TGTGCCAGCAGCTGGACAGGGACATACACCGGGGAGCTGTTTTTT
TRBJ1-4 - - TRBV11-2 CASSIPGSEKLFF TGTGCCAGCAGCATCCCCGGTAGTGAAAAACTGTTTTTT
TRBJ1-2 - - TRBV7-6 CASSPGYGYTF TGTGCCAGCAGCCCAGGGTATGGCTACACCTTC
TRBJ1-1 medium-sized TRBD1 TRBV6-5 CASSRQGGHGAFF TGTGCCAGCAGTAGACAGGGGGGGCACGGAGCTTTCTTT
TRBJ2-3 - - TRBV10-1 CASSEPVGDTQYF TGCGCCAGCAGTGAGCCCGTTGGGGATACGCAGTATTTT
TRBJ1-5 - TRBD1 TRBV18 CASSPDRINVGESDFFNQPQHF TGTGCCAGCTCACCGGACAGGATTAATGTGGGGGAATCGGATTTCTTCAATCAGCCCCAGCATTTT
TRBJ2-7 - TRBD1 TRBV15 CATSRDRGTYEQYF TGTGCCACCAGCCGGGACAGGGGGACATACGAGCAGTACTTC
TRBJ2-5 - TRBD2 TRBV27 CASGGSRGAQETQYF TGTGCCAGCGGCGGGAGTCGGGGTGCCCAAGAGACCCAGTACTTC
TRBJ2-5 - TRBD2 TRBV11-2 CASSGGTSGADRQETQYF TGTGCCAGCAGTGGGGGTACTAGCGGGGCCGACCGCCAAGAGACCCAGTACTTC
TRBJ2-2 - TRBD2 TRBV29-1 CSVTTSGSLAGELFF TGCAGCGTAACCACTAGCGGGAGTCTTGCCGGGGAGCTGTTTTTT
TRBJ2-3 - - TRBV6-4 CASRDHTDTQYF TGTGCCAGCAGGGACCATACAGATACGCAGTATTTT
TRBJ2-1 few TRBD2 TRBV29-1 CSVELLSSGPYNEQFF TGCAGCGTTGAACTGTTATCTAGCGGGCCTTACAATGAGCAGTTCTTC
TRBJ1-4 - - TRBV15 CATSKRTGPPMKLFF TGTGCCACCAGCAAAAGGACCGGGCCCCCAATGAAACTGTTTTTT
TRBJ2-1 - - TRBV20-1 CSPYNEQFF TGCAGTCCTTACAATGAGCAGTTCTTC
TRBJ2-2 - - TRBV6-4 CATSPGQNTGELFF TGTGCCACCTCCCCGGGACAGAACACCGGGGAGCTGTTTTTT
TRBJ1-1 - - TRBV11-2 CASSLAQNTEAFF TGTGCCAGCAGCTTAGCACAGAACACTGAAGCTTTCTTT
TRBJ2-7 - - TRBV5-5 CASSLGLAEQYF TGTGCCAGCAGCTTGGGATTGGCCGAGCAGTACTTC
TRBJ1-5 - - TRBV19 CASSSPRAGGTGNQPQHF TGTGCCAGTAGTTCCCCCAGGGCGGGGGGCACCGGCAATCAGCCCCAGCATTTT
TRBJ1-6 - - TRBV5-8 CASSFPPDNSPLHF TGTGCCAGCAGCTTCCCTCCTGATAATTCACCCCTCCACTTT
TRBJ2-7 - TRBD1 TRBV7-6 CASSSTGVYEQYF TGTGCCAGCAGCTCGACAGGGGTCTACGAGCAGTACTTC
TRBJ2-1 - - TRBV7-9 CASSRTGFNEQFF TGTGCCAGCAGCAGAACAGGGTTCAATGAGCAGTTCTTC
TRBJ2-1 - - TRBV7-3 CASSLTGGNEQFF TGTGCCAGCAGCTTAACGGGCGGTAATGAGCAGTTCTTC
TRBJ2-3 - TRBD2 TRBV5-4 CASSSSLLAGGSDTQYF TGTGCCAGCAGCTCCAGTTTACTAGCGGGAGGGTCAGATACGCAGTATTTT
TRBJ2-1 - TRBD1 TRBV10-3 CAISNQGGQGVHEQFF TGTGCCATCAGTAACCAGGGGGGACAGGGCGTACATGAGCAGTTCTTC